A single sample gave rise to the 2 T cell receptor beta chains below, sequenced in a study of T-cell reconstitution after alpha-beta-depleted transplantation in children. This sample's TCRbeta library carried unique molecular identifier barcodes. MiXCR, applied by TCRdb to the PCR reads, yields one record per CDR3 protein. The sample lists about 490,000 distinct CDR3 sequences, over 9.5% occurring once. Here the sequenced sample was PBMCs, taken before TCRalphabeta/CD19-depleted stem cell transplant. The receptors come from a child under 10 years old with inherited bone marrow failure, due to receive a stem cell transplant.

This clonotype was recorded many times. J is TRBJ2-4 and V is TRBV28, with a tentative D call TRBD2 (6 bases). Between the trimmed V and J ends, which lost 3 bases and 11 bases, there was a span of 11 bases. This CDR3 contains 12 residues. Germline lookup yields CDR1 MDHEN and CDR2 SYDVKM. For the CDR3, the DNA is TGTGCCAGCAGTTTCGGGGGATCCCTTCAGTACTTC. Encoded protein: CASSFGGSLQYF.

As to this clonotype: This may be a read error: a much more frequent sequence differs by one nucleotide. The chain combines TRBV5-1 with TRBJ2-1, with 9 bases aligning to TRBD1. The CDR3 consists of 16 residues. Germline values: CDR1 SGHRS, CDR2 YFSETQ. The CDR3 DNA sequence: TGCGCCAGCAGCTTGGCCCCGGACAGGGGTTACAATGACCAGTTCTTC. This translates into CASSLAPDRGYNDQFF.